Below, 23 T cell receptor beta chains from the same sample are listed, as sequenced in a study of T cells after yellow fever vaccination. One entry per CDR3 protein, called by TCRdb with MiXCR from the 5' RACE reads. Counted here are 25,000 to 35,000 distinct CDR3 sequences, 4.4% occurring once; the ten biggest clones make up 46%. The source material was CD8+ T cells sorted from PBMCs, sampled 5 days after the yellow fever booster vaccination. The receptors stem from a man younger than 45 who received the YFV17D yellow fever vaccine.

This clonotype has ten or more counts. The rearrangement links TRBV6-5 to TRBJ2-1, with 9 bases aligning to TRBD1. The V gene's germline CDR1 is MNHEY and CDR2 SVGAGI. The ends lost 6 bases at V and 4 bases at J; junction bases unmatched: 10. The CDR3 spans 16 residues. This CDR3 reads CASRNAGTGPYNEQFF. In nucleotides, the CDR3 is TGTGCCAGCAGAAACGCCGGGACAGGGCCGTACAATGAGCAGTTCTTC.

This clonotype was counted at least ten times. The chain links TRBV20-1 to TRBJ2-4; D call uncertain. Per germline, CDR1 DFQATT and CDR2 SNEGSKA (reference sequence). V shed 6 bases and J shed 3 bases, with 12 bases lying between them. CDR3 length: 13 residues. CDR3 region: CSAIYLGKNIQYF. The CDR3 bases are TGCAGTGCGATCTACCTCGGCAAAAACATTCAGTACTTC.

At least ten counts were recorded for this clonotype. The DNA of the CDR3 is TGTGCCAGCAGTTTTTCAGGACAGGGCCCCTACGAGCAGTACTTC. Amino acids: CASSFSGQGPYEQYF. V gene TRBV27 combines with J gene TRBJ2-7; 8 bases line up with TRBD1. This CDR3 spans 15 amino acids. V dropped 3 bases and J dropped 2; count of bases not matched to a gene: 6. Per germline, CDR1 MNHEY and CDR2 SMNVEV (reference sequence).

By its share, this clonotype is medium-sized. The DNA for the CDR3 is TGTGCCAGCAGCCAAGGACTGATTTACGAGCAGTACTTC. Translated, it gives CASSQGLIYEQYF. The chain recombines TRBV3-1 with TRBJ2-7; D call uncertain. The V and J ends lost 1 base and 4 bases respectively, with 8 bases between them. This CDR3 region has 13 residues. Germline V lookup: CDR1 LGHDT, CDR2 YNNKEL (reference sequence).

This clonotype was observed a few times. This sequence joins TRBV4-1 and TRBJ2-1; maybe TRBD1 (6 bases). CDR1 is MGHRA and CDR2 is YSYEKL in the germline V gene. V lost 6 bases and J lost 8, with 17 bases in between. The CDR3 consists of 14 residues. For the CDR3, the DNA is TGCGCCAGCAGTTTCATTACAGGGTTCGATGAGCAGTTCTTC. Translating gives CASSFITGFDEQFF.

This clonotype was detected many times. V is TRBV3-1 and J is TRBJ2-1, with 9 positions matching TRBD2. The CDR3 has 17 amino acids. CDR1 is LGHDT, CDR2 YNNKEL, per germline (reference sequence). The trim removed 1 base at V and 7 bases at J, leaving 11 bases unmatched. CDR3 sequence reads: CASSQVASGTPWNEQFF. The CDR3 bases are TGTGCCAGCAGCCAAGTTGCTAGCGGGACCCCTTGGAATGAGCAGTTCTTC.

This clonotype was seen many times. The chain is built from TRBV7-9 and TRBJ2-3; 9 nucleotides agree with TRBD2. Per the germline V gene, CDR1 is SEHNR and CDR2 is FQNEAQ (reference sequence). The CDR3 loop spans 16 amino acids. V trimming: 5 bases; J trimming: 2 bases; junction bases outside the gene matches: 8. Written as DNA, the CDR3 is TGTGCCAGCAGCGCAAAGACTAGCGGATCCACAGATACGCAGTATTTT. As protein: CASSAKTSGSTDTQYF.

This clonotype was picked up many times. V usage is TRBV28 and J usage is TRBJ2-2; no firm D call. Germline loops: CDR1 MDHEN, CDR2 SYDVKM. Trimming shortened V by 8 bases and J by 3 bases, and 7 bases separated the two germline ends. The CDR3 runs 12 residues. CDR3 region: CASATHTGELFF. The CDR3 DNA reads as TGTGCCAGCGCTACCCACACCGGGGAGCTGTTTTTT.

This clonotype was detected many times. The chain links TRBV9 to TRBJ2-1; D might be TRBD2 (5 bases). The CDR3 runs to 15 residues. V was shortened by 4 bases and J by 0 bases, with 11 bases between the two germline ends. Germline CDR1 and CDR2: SGDLS and YYNGEE. Here the CDR3 reads CASSTTGSSYNEQFF. CDR3 DNA sequence: TGTGCCAGCAGCACCACGGGAAGCTCCTACAATGAGCAGTTCTTC.

This clonotype was seen many times. This chain uses TRBV27 with TRBJ2-7, with 8 bases matching TRBD2. The ends lost 2 bases at V and 4 bases at J; junction bases unmatched: 4. The CDR3 has 14 residues. Looked up from germline, CDR1 is MNHEY and CDR2 is SMNVEV (reference sequence). The DNA of the CDR3 is TGTGCCAGCAGTTTACAGCGGGAGAGTTACGAGCAGTACTTC. Translating gives CASSLQRESYEQYF.

Regarding this clonotype: A single base separates this from a much larger clone, so it may be a read error. The gene calls are TRBV11-2 and TRBJ2-3; D remains unclear. The CDR3 contains 15 residues. V lost 2 bases and J lost 1, with 10 bases in between. Per germline, CDR1 SGHAT and CDR2 FQNNGV. Here the CDR3 reads CASSLFPNGTDTQYF. DNA of the CDR3: TGTGCCAGCAGCTTATTCCCCAACGGCACAGATACGCAGTATTTT. Variable domain in full (rest from reference TRBV11-2 and TRBJ2-3): EAGVAQSPRYKIIEKRQSVAFWCNPISGHATLYWYQQILGQGPKLLIQFQNNGVVDDSQLPKDRFSAERLKGVDSTLKIQPAKLEDSAVYLCASSLFPNGTDTQYFGPGTRLTVL.

This clonotype was seen repeatedly, ten times or more. This chain joins TRBV7-9 and TRBJ2-3; the D is unclear. Between the trimmed V and J ends, which lost 0 bases and 0 bases, there was a span of 7 bases. CDR1 and CDR2 from the germline V gene are SEHNR and FQNEAQ (reference sequence). CDR3 length: 15 residues. CDR3 sequence: CASSLALGSTDTQYF. The CDR3 region has the DNA TGTGCCAGCAGCTTAGCCCTGGGGAGCACAGATACGCAGTATTTT.

This clonotype has a count of ten or more. This chain uses TRBV7-2 with TRBJ2-5; 7 bases are shared with TRBD2. This CDR3 region has 14 residues. Germline V gene data show CDR1 as SGHTA and CDR2 as FQGNSA. Trimming at V came to 3 bases and at J to 5 bases, leaving 6 bases not matched to a gene. Written as DNA, the CDR3 is TGTGCCAGCAGCTTGGGACTACTAGGGGAGACCCAGTACTTC. It yields the protein CASSLGLLGETQYF. Looking up the rest from reference TRBV7-2 and TRBJ2-5 gives the full variable domain: GAGVSQSPSNKVTEKGKDVELRCDPISGHTALYWYRQSLGQGLEFLIYFQGNSAPDKSGLPSDRFSAERTGGSVSTLTIQRTQQEDSAVYLCASSLGLLGETQYFGPGTRLLVL.

This clonotype occurred many times. J is TRBJ2-1 and V is TRBV7-9; D unclear. Trimming removed 1 base at V and 1 base at J, with 8 bases between. This CDR3 region has 15 residues. Germline V gene sequence: CDR1 SEHNR, CDR2 FQNEAQ (reference sequence). The CDR3 reads CASSLGVGSYNEQFF. The DNA of the CDR3 is TGTGCCAGCAGCTTAGGGGTTGGTTCCTACAATGAGCAGTTCTTC.

This clonotype was counted ten times or more. This chain joins TRBV6-2 or TRBV6-3 and TRBJ2-2, with a tentative D call TRBD2 (6 bases). V was cut by 8 bases and J by 4 bases, with 11 bases left in between. Germline V gene sequence: CDR1 MNHEY, CDR2 SVGEGT. The CDR3 sequence is 13 residues long. For the CDR3, the DNA is TGTGCCAGCTGGAGGGAGACCACCGGGGAGCTGTTTTTT. Translated: CASWRETTGELFF.

In this sample, this clonotype turned up many times. J is TRBJ2-1 and V is TRBV2; D is ambiguous. Trimming cost V 4 bases and J 0 bases, with 7 bases left between them. The CDR3 sequence is 14 residues long. Per the germline V gene, CDR1 is SNHLY and CDR2 is FYNNEI. The CDR3: CASSVGISYNEQFF. As DNA, the CDR3 is TGTGCCAGCAGTGTAGGGATCTCCTACAATGAGCAGTTCTTC. Drawing the rest from reference TRBV2 and TRBJ2-1, the complete variable domain is EPEVTQTPSHQVTQMGQEVILRCVPISNHLYFYWYRQILGQKVEFLVSFYNNEISEKSEIFDDQFSVERPDGSNFTLKIRSTKLEDSAMYFCASSVGISYNEQFFGPGTRLTVL.

This clonotype was recorded at least ten times. CDR3 region: CASSLERTYNEQFF. CDR3 coding DNA: TGTGCCAGCAGCTTAGAGCGGACCTACAATGAGCAGTTCTTC. The rearrangement joins TRBV7-9 to TRBJ2-1; possible D gene TRBD2, 5 bases. The CDR3 covers 14 residues. The V gene lost 1 base and the J gene lost 2 bases, with 6 bases spanning the gap. The germline V gene encodes CDR1 SEHNR and CDR2 FQNEAQ (reference sequence).

The sample holds many counts of this clonotype. V and J are TRBV7-2 and TRBJ2-7; TRBD2 is a possible D gene (6 bases). Between the trimmed V and J ends, which lost 5 bases and 2 bases, there was a span of 16 bases. CDR1 and CDR2 (germline): SGHTA, FQGNSA. This CDR3 region has 15 residues. DNA of the CDR3: TGTGCCAGCAGCCCTCACCGGGACTTAGCCTACGAGCAGTACTTC. Residues: CASSPHRDLAYEQYF.

This clonotype showed up many times. The V call is TRBV23-1, the J call TRBJ1-4; the match to TRBD1 covers 8 bases. TRBV23-1 is an ORF, and what it does is uncertain. Trimming at V came to 6 bases and at J to 5 bases, leaving 5 bases not matched to a gene. This CDR3 region has 14 residues. The CDR3, as DNA: TGCGCCAGCAGCCGGGACAGGAAAAATGAAAAACTGTTTTTT. This sequence encodes CASSRDRKNEKLFF.

Ten or more counts support this clonotype. The chain joins TRBV9 to TRBJ2-7; 8 positions agree with TRBD1. The CDR3 runs 14 residues. V lost 4 bases to trimming and J lost 2 bases; unmatched junction nucleotides: 5. Germline V gives CDR1 SGDLS, CDR2 YYNGEE. The CDR3 bases are TGTGCCAGCAGCAAGGGACAGGCTCCCTACGAGCAGTACTTC. Protein: CASSKGQAPYEQYF.

This clonotype has ten or more counts. V usage is TRBV14 and J usage is TRBJ2-7; D gene uncertain. This CDR3 comprises 18 residues. The V gene's germline CDR1 is SGHDN and CDR2 FVKESK. V was trimmed by 0 bases and J by 2 bases, leaving 20 bases between them. As DNA, the CDR3 is TGTGCCAGCAGCCAAGATCTTGTAAGGGCGACCCAGCCCTACGAGCAGTACTTC. Translating it yields CASSQDLVRATQPYEQYF.

At least ten counts were recorded for this clonotype. The V call is TRBV9, the J call TRBJ2-1; D remains ambiguous. The CDR3 is made up of 14 amino acids. The germline V gene has CDR1 SGDLS and CDR2 YYNGEE. The germline V and J ends were trimmed by 0 bases and 9 bases, with 13 bases remaining between them. The CDR3 region has the DNA TGTGCCAGCAGCGTAGGCGGTACAGCGCCTGAGCAGTTCTTC. Translated, it gives CASSVGGTAPEQFF. The whole variable domain, filled in from reference TRBV9 and TRBJ2-1, reads DSGVTQTPKHLITATGQRVTLRCSPRSGDLSVYWYQQSLDQGLQFLIQYYNGEERAKGNILERFSAQQFPDLHSELNLSSLELGDSALYFCASSVGGTAPEQFFGPGTRLTVL.

In this sample, this clonotype turned up many times. The chain links TRBV20-1 to TRBJ1-2; unclear D gene. The ends were cut back, 2 bases at V and 4 bases at J, with 14 bases in the middle. The germline gives CDR1 DFQATT, CDR2 SNEGSKA (reference sequence). The CDR3 extends over 14 amino acids. CDR3 sequence reads: CSARSSPNLYGYTF. The CDR3 bases are TGCAGTGCTAGATCGTCACCGAACCTCTATGGCTACACCTTC.